This T cell receptor (beta chain) was observed in a study of blood T cell repertoires in COVID-19. Study in general: COVID-19 samples collected from the United States, Italy and Spain covered acute and convalescent phases. PBMCs, B-cell-depleted T cells, or T cells were the source of the cDNA or gDNA that made up the material.

CDR3 size: 15 residues. With V trimmed by 3 bases and J by 8 bases, 11 bases remained unmatched. Germline V gene lookup returns CDR1 SGHDT and CDR2 YYEEEE. The authors' processing: Cell counts per sample came from amplifying reference gene primers. Assay used: immunoSEQ multiplex PCR; TCRdb lists only in-frame clones, some missing. That table supplies the V and J calls and clone size; D and trimming were determined from the DNA. Found here are 100,000 or so clones, 65% to 75% of them singletons; the top ten hold about 6%. The chain links TRBV5-6 to TRBJ2-1; 7 bases align to TRBD2. The receptor was derived from an elderly man with acute or convalescent COVID-19. Sequencing was carried out using peripheral blood. The CDR3 protein is CASSSERDYRYEQFF. As DNA, the CDR3 is TGTGCCAGCAGCTCCGAGCGGGACTATCGCTATGAGCAGTTCTTC.